The 21 T cell receptor beta chains given below trace back to one sample, sequenced in a study of human T cells and chemical hapten exposure. TCRdb recomputed calls from the RACE reads with MiXCR, one row per CDR3 protein. This sample carries about 190,000 distinct CDR3 sequences, around 23% of them seen once, and the ten largest clones take around 2.5%. Specified time point: patch test 3, about 24 weeks after DPC sensitization. Stated treatment: therapeutic diphenylcyclopropenone sensitization with weekly scalp DPC. This material consisted of whole blood, taken in connection with sensitization to the hapten diphenylcyclopropenone (DPC). These receptor sequences come from a woman aged 40 to 50 with alopecia areata. Some clones in this sample may be carry-over from other donors' samples.

The V and J genes are TRBV6-1 and TRBJ1-4, with a possible D match to TRBD1 (6 bases). The CDR3 runs 16 residues. The germline V gene encodes CDR1 MNHNS and CDR2 SASEGT. The V gene lost 0 bases and the J gene lost 8 bases, with 16 bases spanning the gap. The DNA for the CDR3 is TGTGCCAGCAGTGAAGCTAGGGGGGGGGCAAGGGAAAAACTGTTTTTT. Protein: CASSEARGGAREKLFF.

V and J are TRBV7-9 and TRBJ1-2; D is perhaps TRBD1 (6 bases). The CDR3 runs to 14 residues. The V end lost 3 bases, the J end lost 9 bases, and 17 bases lay between the germline ends. CDR1 SEHNR and CDR2 FQNEAQ come from the germline V gene (reference sequence). The CDR3 region is CASSFLRQAVRYTF. CDR3 bases: TGTGCCAGCAGCTTCCTACGACAGGCGGTCCGCTACACCTTC. The whole variable domain, filled in from reference TRBV7-9 and TRBJ1-2, reads DTGVSQNPRHKITKRGQNVTFRCDPISEHNRLYWYRQTLGQGPEFLTYFQNEAQLEKSRLLSDRFSAERPKGSFSTLEIQRTEQGDSAMYLCASSFLRQAVRYTFGSGTRLTVV.

The chain recombines TRBV7-2 with TRBJ2-5, with D possibly being TRBD2 (5 bases). The V end was cut by 7 bases, the J end by 4 bases, with 13 bases between. Germline CDR1 SGHTA, CDR2 FQGNSA. This CDR3 comprises 13 residues. For the CDR3, the DNA is TGTGCCAGCACATTGGGCGGGCCAGAGACCCAGTACTTC. This translates into CASTLGGPETQYF.

This clonotype appeared many times. The V call is TRBV29-1, the J call TRBJ2-2; 9 nucleotides align to TRBD1. The CDR3 covers 12 residues. Trimming cost V 7 bases and J 3 bases; bases outside gene matches: 0. The germline V gene has CDR1 SQVTM and CDR2 ANQGSEA. CDR3 residues: CSGTGDTGELFF. The CDR3 DNA reads TGCAGCGGGACAGGGGACACCGGGGAGCTGTTTTTT.

This clonotype was seen a handful of times. The V gene is TRBV5-8, the J gene TRBJ2-1, with TRBD2 matching over 14 bases. In germline, CDR1 is SGHTS, CDR2 YDEGEE. V lost 2 bases to trimming and J lost 9 bases; unmatched junction nucleotides: 1. This CDR3 spans 14 amino acids. CDR3 in amino acids: CASSFGLAGGEQFF. The CDR3 region has the DNA TGTGCCAGCAGCTTCGGACTAGCGGGAGGTGAGCAGTTCTTC.

This chain connects TRBV29-1 to TRBJ2-5, with TRBD2 matching 8 bases. CDR3 length: 13 residues. J was trimmed by 3 bases and V by 7 bases; bases with no gene match: 7. CDR1 is SQVTM, CDR2 ANQGSEA, per germline. The CDR3 is CSAARGGEETQYF. The CDR3 DNA sequence: TGCAGCGCCGCCCGGGGGGGGGAAGAGACCCAGTACTTC.

This chain connects TRBV30 to TRBJ1-1; possible D gene TRBD1, 6 bases. The ends were cut back, 3 bases at V and 2 bases at J, with 10 bases in the middle. Germline CDR1 GTSNPN, CDR2 SVGIG (reference sequence). The CDR3 is made up of 13 amino acids. The CDR3 here is CAWRRGANTEAFF. The CDR3 bases are TGTGCCTGGAGAAGGGGGGCTAACACTGAAGCTTTCTTT.

The V gene is TRBV28, the J gene TRBJ2-7, with 10 bases matching TRBD2. The CDR3 sequence is 17 residues long. V dropped 4 bases and J dropped 0; count of bases not matched to a gene: 9. Germline V gene sequence: CDR1 MDHEN, CDR2 SYDVKM. As DNA, the CDR3 is TGTGCCAGCAGTTCCCACCCCGGACTAGCGGACTCCTACGAGCAGTACTTC. Protein sequence: CASSSHPGLADSYEQYF.

The sample holds many counts of this clonotype. The chain recombines TRBV5-1 with TRBJ2-7; 8 bases line up with TRBD1. The CDR3 spans 13 residues. J was trimmed by 9 bases and V by 5 bases; bases with no gene match: 10. The V gene's germline CDR1 is SGHRS and CDR2 YFSETQ. CDR3 nucleotide sequence: TGCGCCAGCAGTTACCCGACAGGGGAGGCGCAGTACTTC. Amino acids: CASSYPTGEAQYF.

This clonotype came up a few times. DNA for the CDR3: TGTGCCAGCAGCTTACGATCCGGGAGGGCAAACGGGGAGCTGTTTTTT. Protein product: CASSLRSGRANGELFF. The V gene is TRBV11-1, the J gene TRBJ2-2, with 8 bases identical to TRBD2. The V segment lost 2 bases and the J segment 7 bases; nucleotides outside the gene matches: 9. The CDR3 spans 16 residues. Germline-derived CDR1 and CDR2 are SGHAT and FQDESV (reference sequence).

Turning to this clonotype: An end of the junction does not agree with germline; a read error may underlie this. The rearrangement joins TRBV7-7 to TRBJ2-7, with TRBD1 as a possible D gene (7 bases). The length of the CDR3 is 15 residues. Germline loops: CDR1 SSHAT, CDR2 FNYEAQ (reference sequence). The CDR3: CASSLAGGPGDEQYF. CDR3 nucleotide sequence: TGTGCTAGCAGCTTAGCAGGGGGGCCGGGAGACGAGCAGTACTTC.

This chain links TRBV5-1 with TRBJ2-7; D unresolved. This CDR3 spans 13 amino acids. Germline CDR1 is SGHRS and CDR2 is YFSETQ. Trimming removed 7 bases from V and 0 bases from J, with 11 bases in between. CDR3 nucleotide sequence: TGCGCCAGCCGAACCCAGAGCTCCTACGAGCAGTACTTC. Translated, it gives CASRTQSSYEQYF.

The chain carries TRBV29-1 and TRBJ2-1, with D perhaps assigned TRBD1 or TRBD2 (5 bases each). CDR1 is SQVTM and CDR2 is ANQGSEA in the germline V gene. The CDR3 is 13 amino acids. The V end was cut by 7 bases, the J end by 0 bases, with 10 bases between. The CDR3 loop is CSGEGSSYNEQFF. CDR3 DNA: TGCAGCGGAGAGGGGAGCTCCTACAATGAGCAGTTCTTC.

In its sample, this clonotype was seen many times. This rearrangement joins TRBV20-1 to TRBJ2-1; D not resolved. Germline-derived CDR1 and CDR2 are DFQATT and SNEGSKA (reference sequence). The CDR3 contains 10 residues. The germline V and J ends were trimmed by 4 bases and 7 bases, with 5 bases remaining between them. The CDR3: CSATGNEQFF. CDR3 DNA: TGCAGTGCTACCGGGAATGAGCAGTTCTTC.

This clonotype was observed a handful of times. The chain employs TRBV7-2 and TRBJ2-5; TRBD1 matches 10 bases. V was clipped by 4 bases and J by 0 bases; unmatched bases: 2. Germline-derived CDR1 and CDR2 are SGHTA and FQGNSA. The CDR3 has 15 amino acids. DNA for the CDR3: TGTGCCAGCAGCTGGGGACAGGGGAACCAAGAGACCCAGTACTTC. Its protein product is CASSWGQGNQETQYF. Full variable domain (outside the CDR3, taken from reference TRBV7-2 and TRBJ2-5): GAGVSQSPSNKVTEKGKDVELRCDPISGHTALYWYRQSLGQGLEFLIYFQGNSAPDKSGLPSDRFSAERTGGSVSTLTIQRTQQEDSAVYLCASSWGQGNQETQYFGPGTRLLVL.

In this sample, this clonotype turned up a few times. The V and J genes are TRBV11-1 and TRBJ2-3; 8 bases map to TRBD2. Germline V gene data show CDR1 as SGHAT and CDR2 as FQDESV (reference sequence). Unmatched junction bases numbered 10, after V lost 1 base and J lost 4 bases. The CDR3 covers 17 residues. In DNA form, the CDR3 reads TGTGCCAGCAGCTTAGGCCCAGCGGGAGTCATCCCAGATACGCAGTATTTT. It translates to CASSLGPAGVIPDTQYF.

This clonotype was picked up a small number of times. V usage is TRBV10-3 and J usage is TRBJ2-5, with 7 nucleotides matching TRBD2. Germline assignment: CDR1 ENHRY and CDR2 SYGVKD. V lost 0 bases to trimming and J lost 5 bases; unmatched junction nucleotides: 9. The CDR3 totals 16 residues. CDR3 DNA sequence: TGTGCCATCAGTGAGTCGTTGCTAGCGGAGGGGGAGACCCAGTACTTC. Protein: CAISESLLAEGETQYF.

This clonotype occurred a few times. The CDR3 DNA reads TGTGCCAGCAGCCAAGTCGGTACGGATGAGCAGTTCTTC. Protein sequence: CASSQVGTDEQFF. V and J are TRBV4-2 and TRBJ2-1; D not resolved. V shed 1 base and J shed 8 bases, with 9 bases lying between them. The CDR3 is 13 residues long. From germline, CDR1 is LGHNA and CDR2 YNFKEQ.

V and J are TRBV20-1 and TRBJ2-1; 14 positions agree with TRBD2. With 5 bases clipped from V and 3 bases from J, the junction kept 6 bases outside the gene matches. Germline CDR1 and CDR2: DFQATT and SNEGSKA (reference sequence). The CDR3 spans 16 residues. The CDR3 loop reads CSAQTSGRANYNEQFF. For the CDR3, the DNA is TGCAGTGCTCAGACTAGCGGGAGGGCCAACTACAATGAGCAGTTCTTC.

This clonotype was detected only a few times. The chain's CDR3 is CSVPQGHYGYTF. The CDR3 nucleotides read TGCAGTGTTCCGCAGGGACACTATGGCTACACCTTC. The chain has TRBV20-1 and TRBJ1-2; the D gene is possibly TRBD1 (5 bases). Germline V gene lookup returns CDR1 DFQATT and CDR2 SNEGSKA (reference sequence). The CDR3 has 12 amino acids. The V end lost 7 bases, the J end lost 3 bases, and 12 bases lay between the germline ends.

The chain recombines TRBV6-2 or TRBV6-3 with TRBJ2-3; tentative D call: TRBD1 (5 bases). The ends were cut back, 7 bases at V and 6 bases at J, with 11 bases in the middle. The germline gives CDR1 MNHEY, CDR2 SVGEGT. The length of the CDR3 is 12 residues. The DNA of the CDR3 is TGTGCCAGCAAGATTGGGGCGGATACGCAGTATTTT. Translated, it gives CASKIGADTQYF.